These 25 T cell receptor beta chains share one sample of origin, sequenced in a study of STAT3 mutations in large granular lymphocyte leukemia. Points from the study as a whole: Every T-LGLL patient had at least one immunodominant TCRbeta clonotype.

The assay was immunoSEQ multiplex PCR, and TCRdb's table has in-frame clones only and misses some. The data show about 3,500 clones, roughly four fifths seen once. These receptors have no known antigen. Material for sequencing was peripheral blood mononuclear cells. The receptors were sampled from a man between 60 and 70 years old with T-cell large granular lymphocyte leukemia. Some clones in this sample may be carry-over from other donors' samples.

The rearrangement uses TRBV5-6 and TRBJ2-1; D is unresolved. The germline gives CDR1 SGHDT, CDR2 YYEEEE. The CDR3 is 14 amino acids. V was shortened by 3 bases and J by 4 bases, with 11 bases between the two germline ends. This chain's CDR3 is CASSSRKKYNEQFF. As DNA, the CDR3 is TGTGCCAGCAGCTCCCGGAAGAAATACAATGAGCAGTTCTTC.

The chain employs TRBV6-5 and TRBJ2-5; 10 bases line up with TRBD1. V lost 2 bases to trimming and J lost 5 bases; unmatched junction nucleotides: 5. This CDR3 has 15 residues. Germline-derived CDR1 and CDR2 are MNHEY and SVGAGI. CDR3 DNA sequence: TGTGCCAGCAGTTACATGGGACAGGGGCTGGAGACCCAGTACTTC. Encoded protein: CASSYMGQGLETQYF.

This sequence joins TRBV5-6 and TRBJ2-5; TRBD2 agrees at 11 bases. Germline V gene sequence: CDR1 SGHDT, CDR2 YYEEEE. The J segment lost 5 bases and the V segment lost 1 base, leaving 4 bases of the junction unmatched. This CDR3 spans 15 amino acids. The CDR3 nucleotides read TGTGCCAGCAGCTTGATACTAGCGGGAGTGGAGACCCAGTACTTC. Translated: CASSLILAGVETQYF.

The chain couples TRBV5-1 to TRBJ1-2; D gene unclear. This CDR3 region has 13 residues. Germline assignment: CDR1 SGHRS and CDR2 YFSETQ. Trimming pared 4 bases from V and 8 bases from J, leaving 15 bases between. CDR3 protein: CASSGGLLAGYTF. CDR3 DNA sequence: TGCGCCAGCAGCGGCGGACTCTTAGCCGGCTACACCTTC.

This clone turned up a few times. V is TRBV5-1 and J is TRBJ2-6, with a weak D call TRBD1 (5 bases). V was pared by 5 bases and J by 7 bases, with 10 bases between. The CDR3 totals 13 residues. CDR1 and CDR2 (germline): SGHRS, YFSETQ. In nucleotides, the CDR3 is TGCGCCAGCAGAGGGGCAGAAGCCAACGTCCTGACTTTC. This gives the protein CASRGAEANVLTF. The variable domain in full, with the rest retrieved from reference TRBV5-1 and TRBJ2-6, is KAGVTQTPRYLIKTRGQQVTLSCSPISGHRSVSWYQQTPGQGLQFLFEYFSETQRNKGNFPGRFSGRQFSNSRSEMNVSTLELGDSALYLCASRGAEANVLTFGAGSRLTVL.

A few counts support this clone. The J gene is TRBJ2-7, the V gene TRBV7-8, with D unclear. Trimming stripped 5 bases from V and 6 bases from J, with 11 bases between. This CDR3 has 12 residues. The V gene's germline CDR1 is SGHVS and CDR2 FQNEAQ. For the CDR3, the DNA is TGTGCCAGCAGCCCCTTCATGTCCGAGCAGTACTTC. It is translated as CASSPFMSEQYF.

In this sample, this clone turned up once. The chain recombines TRBV7-9 with TRBJ1-1, with TRBD1 identical over 9 bases. Germline V lookup: CDR1 SEHNR, CDR2 FQNEAQ (reference sequence). J gave up 10 bases and V 6 bases, and 9 bases lay outside the gene matches. The CDR3 covers 13 residues. CDR3: CASSWPTGGLAFF. CDR3 bases: TGTGCCAGCAGTTGGCCAACAGGGGGCTTAGCTTTCTTT.

This chain uses TRBV7-9 with TRBJ1-4; unclear D gene. The V end was cut by 3 bases, the J end by 7 bases, with 12 bases between. The CDR3 runs to 14 residues. CDR1 and CDR2 from the germline V gene are SEHNR and FQNEAQ (reference sequence). Here the CDR3 reads CASSFGSGGEKLFF. DNA for the CDR3: TGTGCCAGCAGCTTTGGTTCAGGTGGTGAAAAACTGTTTTTT.

V and J are TRBV7-9 and TRBJ1-4; no clear D. The CDR3 spans 10 residues. With 5 bases removed from V and 5 bases from J, the gap between germline ends came to 0 bases. In germline, CDR1 is SEHNR, CDR2 FQNEAQ (reference sequence). DNA of the CDR3: TGTGCCAGCAGCAATGAAAAACTGTTTTTT. Its translation is CASSNEKLFF.

The J gene is TRBJ2-1, the V gene TRBV19; TRBD1 matches at 8 bases. Germline V CDR1 and CDR2: LNHDA, SQIVND (reference sequence). CDR3 length equals 15 residues. V shed 5 bases and J 1 base; nucleotides not matched to a gene: 4. CDR3 sequence reads: CASSPRQGSYNEQFF. The CDR3 nucleotides read TGTGCCAGTAGTCCCCGACAGGGGTCCTACAATGAGCAGTTCTTC.

The chain employs TRBV5-1 and TRBJ1-3, with D perhaps TRBD1 (5 bases). The CDR3 has 14 residues. Looked up from germline, CDR1 is SGHRS and CDR2 is YFSETQ. V lost 0 bases to trimming and J lost 3 bases, with 7 bases between them. CDR3 sequence (DNA): TGCGCCAGCAGCTTGGGGGGGATTGGAAACACCATATATTTT. Protein product: CASSLGGIGNTIYF.

J is TRBJ1-5 and V is TRBV2, with 9 bases that match TRBD1. Germline CDR1 is SNHLY and CDR2 is FYNNEI. J lost 3 bases, V lost 4 bases, and 4 bases had no gene match. This CDR3 contains 15 residues. CDR3 sequence: CASSGGTGNNQPQHF. The CDR3 nucleotides are TGTGCCAGCAGTGGAGGGACAGGGAACAATCAGCCCCAGCATTTT.

This clone was observed a handful of times. This chain connects TRBV5-4 to TRBJ2-7; perhaps TRBD2 as D (6 bases). V was pared by 4 bases and J by 1 base, with 12 bases between. CDR1 SGHNT and CDR2 YYREEE come from the germline V gene (reference sequence). There are 14 residues in the CDR3. The CDR3 spells CASSTSGDSYEQYF. The CDR3 coding sequence is TGTGCCAGCAGCACGTCGGGAGATTCCTACGAGCAGTACTTC.

The gene calls are TRBV10-3 and TRBJ2-1; D assignment may be TRBD1 or TRBD2 (5 bases each). Germline V lookup: CDR1 ENHRY, CDR2 SYGVKD. V lost 6 bases and J 4 bases, leaving 16 bases between the germline ends. The CDR3 runs to 15 residues. DNA for the CDR3: TGTGCCATCAGAGGATCCGGGACCCTATACAATGAGCAGTTCTTC. Its translation: CAIRGSGTLYNEQFF.

This clone has more than one count but fewer than ten. V and J are TRBV7-3 and TRBJ2-6; D perhaps matches TRBD1 (6 bases). V was cut by 5 bases and J by 2 bases, with 19 bases left in between. The CDR3 runs to 18 residues. Germline V gene sequence: CDR1 SGHTA, CDR2 FQGTGA. CDR3 DNA: TGTGCCAGCAGCCCAGGGGTCAGGCTCTTCACTGGGGCCAACGTCCTGACTTTC. As protein: CASSPGVRLFTGANVLTF.

There are a few counts of this clone. The chain uses TRBV27 and TRBJ1-5; tentatively, D is TRBD1 (5 bases). The CDR3 loop spans 16 amino acids. The V end was cut by 2 bases, the J end by 2 bases, with 13 bases between. CDR1 MNHEY and CDR2 SMNVEV come from the germline V gene (reference sequence). The CDR3 loop is CASSLLARRGNQPQHF. CDR3 DNA sequence: TGTGCCAGCAGTTTACTGGCACGCAGGGGCAATCAGCCCCAGCATTTT.

The rearrangement uses TRBV7-8 and TRBJ1-1; unclear D gene. Germline assignment: CDR1 SGHVS and CDR2 FQNEAQ. The CDR3 consists of 15 residues. V was cut by 5 bases and J by 6 bases, with 19 bases left in between. The CDR3 is CASSPTGLPGAEAFF. In DNA form, the CDR3 reads TGTGCCAGCAGCCCCACCGGGCTCCCGGGCGCTGAAGCTTTCTTT.

The rearrangement links TRBV5-1 to TRBJ2-3, with D perhaps matching TRBD1 or TRBD2 (5 bases each). Trimming took 0 bases from V and 4 from J, leaving 12 bases between them. CDR1 and CDR2 from the germline V gene are SGHRS and YFSETQ. The CDR3 totals 15 residues. The CDR3 region is CASSLGGVPPDTQYF. The CDR3 DNA sequence: TGCGCCAGCAGCTTGGGAGGGGTCCCCCCAGATACGCAGTATTTT. Full variable domain (outside the CDR3, taken from reference TRBV5-1 and TRBJ2-3): KAGVTQTPRYLIKTRGQQVTLSCSPISGHRSVSWYQQTPGQGLQFLFEYFSETQRNKGNFPGRFSGRQFSNSRSEMNVSTLELGDSALYLCASSLGGVPPDTQYFGPGTRLTVL.

The chain uses TRBV5-5 and TRBJ1-2, with a possible D match to TRBD1 (6 bases). CDR1 is SGHKS and CDR2 is YYEKEE in the germline V gene (reference sequence). Trimming took 1 base from V and 5 from J, leaving 15 bases between them. The CDR3 spans 15 residues. Here the CDR3 reads CASSLSAGALYGYTF. DNA for the CDR3: TGTGCCAGCAGCTTGTCGGCAGGGGCCCTATATGGCTACACCTTC. Full variable domain (remainder filled in from reference TRBV5-5 and TRBJ1-2): DAGVTQSPTHLIKTRGQQVTLRCSPISGHKSVSWYQQVLGQGPQFIFQYYEKEERGRGNFPDRFSARQFPNYSSELNVNALLLGDSALYLCASSLSAGALYGYTFGSGTRLTVV.

The J gene is TRBJ1-3, the V gene TRBV29-1; a weak D match, TRBD1 (6 bases). Germline CDR1 and CDR2: SQVTM and ANQGSEA. V was trimmed by 8 bases and J by 4 bases, leaving 24 bases between them. CDR3 length equals 16 residues. CDR3 coding DNA: TGCAGCCCCGTCGGACAGAAAAACCCCTCCGGAAACACCATATATTTT. Its protein is CSPVGQKNPSGNTIYF.

This chain joins TRBV2 and TRBJ1-1; D ambiguous. Trimming left V 6 bases short and J 4 bases short, with 12 bases between. The CDR3 is 13 amino acids. The V gene's germline CDR1 is SNHLY and CDR2 FYNNEI. The chain's CDR3 is CASRWGGSTEAFF. CDR3 coding DNA: TGTGCCAGCAGATGGGGAGGGAGCACTGAAGCTTTCTTT.

The chain is built from TRBV5-6 and TRBJ2-7, with D perhaps TRBD2 (6 bases). The germline V and J ends were trimmed by 0 bases and 0 bases, with 10 bases remaining between them. Germline V gives CDR1 SGHDT, CDR2 YYEEEE. This CDR3 comprises 15 residues. This CDR3 is CASSLGLASSYEQYF. CDR3 DNA sequence: TGTGCCAGCAGCTTGGGGCTAGCGAGCTCCTACGAGCAGTACTTC.

This clone was detected once. The V and J genes are TRBV5-5 and TRBJ2-1; D gene uncertain. This CDR3 region has 11 residues. Looked up from germline, CDR1 is SGHKS and CDR2 is YYEKEE (reference sequence). Trimming took 4 bases from V and 10 from J, leaving 9 bases between them. Here the CDR3 DNA reads TGTGCCAGCAGCCTCCTCAAGGAGCAGTTCTTC. Its protein product is CASSLLKEQFF.

V gene TRBV6-5 combines with J gene TRBJ1-4, with a possible D match to TRBD1 (6 bases). The CDR3 runs 12 residues. Germline V gene lookup returns CDR1 MNHEY and CDR2 SVGAGI. Trimming shortened V by 6 bases and J by 6 bases, and 8 bases separated the two germline ends. The CDR3 protein is CASRGHHEKLFF. CDR3 in DNA: TGTGCCAGCAGGGGACACCATGAAAAACTGTTTTTT.

J is TRBJ2-2 and V is TRBV7-9; weak D call: TRBD1 (5 bases). This CDR3 has 14 amino acids. Trimming pared 10 bases from V and 5 bases from J, leaving 17 bases between. Germline CDR1 reads SEHNR; CDR2 reads FQNEAQ (reference sequence). Here the CDR3 DNA reads TGTGCCATCCCCAGGGTCGGAGAAACCGGGGAGCTGTTTTTT. Translated, it gives CAIPRVGETGELFF.